The 8 T cell receptor beta chains below come from one sample, sequenced in a study of shared clonotypes between healthy human individuals. Here immunoSEQ multiplex PCR was the method, and the copy in TCRdb shows in-frame clones only, minus some. This table holds a few million clones, 90% to 95% found once. Sequences were obtained from naive CD4+ T cells from PBMCs. Subset meaning: CD45RA+ positively selected. All receptors come from a man aged 18 to 29 in good health. Some clones in this sample may be carry-over from other donors' samples.

The rearrangement links TRBV7-3 to TRBJ2-3; 8 bases are shared with TRBD2. This CDR3 region has 14 residues. CDR1 and CDR2 from the germline V gene are SGHTA and FQGTGA. The V and J ends lost 4 bases and 5 bases, in that order; junction bases with no gene match: 5. Here the CDR3 reads CASSYRGGGDTQYF. Here the CDR3 DNA reads TGTGCCAGCAGCTACCGGGGGGGAGGAGATACGCAGTATTTT.

As for this clone: Other DNA sequences of this sample code for an identical CDR3. This chain connects TRBV28 to TRBJ1-5, with D unresolved. The CDR3 covers 13 residues. The V gene's germline CDR1 is MDHEN and CDR2 SYDVKM. Between the trimmed V and J ends, which lost 2 bases and 1 base, there was a span of 3 bases. The CDR3 sequence: CASSLTSNQPQHF. The CDR3, as DNA: TGTGCCAGCAGTTTAACAAGCAATCAGCCCCAGCATTTT.

In its sample, this clone was seen once. The chain couples TRBV6-6 to TRBJ1-2; D might be TRBD1 (5 bases). The CDR3 has 13 amino acids. V was trimmed by 5 bases and J by 4 bases, leaving 11 bases between them. Germline values: CDR1 MNHNY, CDR2 SVGAGI (reference sequence). This CDR3 is CASSPTGPYGYTF. The CDR3 DNA is TGTGCCAGCAGTCCTACAGGCCCCTATGGCTACACCTTC.

The chain employs TRBV19 and TRBJ2-7; TRBD2 is a possible D gene (5 bases). The germline CDR1 and CDR2 sequences are LNHDA and SQIVND (reference sequence). The CDR3 totals 14 residues. V was pared by 5 bases and J by 6 bases, with 17 bases between. CDR3 sequence: CASSLTLVTSEQYF. Here the CDR3 DNA reads TGTGCCAGTAGTTTAACACTAGTAACCAGCGAGCAGTACTTC.

About this clone: At the DNA level, this CDR3 is encoded by other sequences in the same sample as well. The rearrangement joins TRBV2 to TRBJ2-7; TRBD1 aligns across 7 bases. The CDR3 contains 13 residues. Germline V lookup: CDR1 SNHLY, CDR2 FYNNEI. V shed 6 bases, J shed 0 bases, and the junction held 2 bases outside the gene matches. This chain's CDR3 is CASRRQGSYEQYF. The DNA of the CDR3 is TGTGCCAGCAGACGACAGGGCTCCTACGAGCAGTACTTC.

The rearrangement uses TRBV6-5 and TRBJ1-5; D possibly corresponds to TRBD1 (5 bases). Germline V CDR1 and CDR2: MNHEY, SVGAGI. The CDR3 runs to 14 residues. The V gene lost 4 bases and the J gene lost 8 bases, with 15 bases spanning the gap. In nucleotides, the CDR3 is TGTGCCAGCAGTTCCCCCGGGAGCAGGGAGCCCCAGCATTTT. Its translation: CASSSPGSREPQHF.

The V gene is TRBV6-1, the J gene TRBJ1-4; D is possibly TRBD1 (5 bases). Between the trimmed V and J ends, which lost 10 bases and 8 bases, there was a span of 14 bases. CDR1 and CDR2 from the germline V gene are MNHNS and SASEGT. The CDR3 consists of 12 residues. The CDR3 nucleotides read TGTGCCACGGGGGGGGGAGGAGAAAAACTGTTTTTT. It encodes CATGGGGEKLFF.

The CDR3 loop reads CSVVGHKDRSIMNTEAFF. The CDR3 nucleotides read TGCAGCGTTGTCGGCCATAAGGACCGCTCCATCATGAACACTGAAGCTTTCTTT. The V and J genes are TRBV29-1 and TRBJ1-1; D is uncertain. The CDR3 contains 18 residues. Germline assignment: CDR1 SQVTM and CDR2 ANQGSEA. Trimming took off 4 bases at V and 0 bases at J, with 24 bases between the two ends.